This T cell receptor (beta chain) was found in a study of OX40 agonist ivuxolimab in advanced cancers. Study results and limitations: CD4+ and CD8+ T cells in blood underwent clonal expansion by week 6 at 0.1 to 3.0 mg/kg. Some nonresponders additionally presented with little normalized T-cell clonal expansion.

TCRdb's copy holds only in-frame clones and misses some; the assay was immunoSEQ multiplex PCR. The sample yields around 80,000 clones, about 87% seen once. Concerning this clone itself: Its antigen is as yet unknown.

Germline CDR1 MGHDK, CDR2 SYGVNS. The length of the CDR3 is 14 residues. The germline V and J ends were trimmed by 3 bases and 2 bases, with 7 bases remaining between them. The specimen comprised CD4+ or CD8+ T cells sorted from blood, sampled in a trial of the OX40 agonist ivuxolimab. The origin of this receptor is an adult with an advanced solid tumor such as melanoma, head and neck, liver or kidney cancer. The V gene is TRBV25-1, the J gene TRBJ2-2; D unclear. The CDR3 reads CASSDQVNTGELFF. DNA for the CDR3: TGTGCCAGCAGTGACCAGGTCAACACCGGGGAGCTGTTTTTT.